Here is one T cell receptor (beta chain) with its context. This clonotype was seen only a few times. Its antigen remains unidentified. One base away there is no much larger clone; base qualities are not given. The sample comes from a study of CD8+CD57+ T cells in acquired aplastic anemia (dated by TCRdb to the late 2010s). The study in broad terms: Extracted DNA from sorted CD4+ and CD8+ cells averaged approximately 3 ug, ranging from about 0.18 to 27.4 ug. CD8+CD57+ expansion was defined as a frequency above the mean frequency observed in healthy subjects. Broad study findings and their caveats: Patients and healthy controls showed no significant difference in CD8+ Simpson's diversity (P=0.060). Around 27 CD8+ CDR3 sequences were found to be shared between patients and controls, but these sequences appeared to be highly expressed in patients and within the immunodominant clones of the patients.

TCR beta VDJ combination and CDR3 sequence profiling used genomic DNA as the template. An Illumina HiSeq 2000 was used for TCR repertoire sequencing. Regarding the original processing steps: TRBV/TRBJ rearrangement plots, CDR3 size and DJ length profiles, and Simpson's diversity index were used to evaluate the repertoires. The most abundant DNA sequence in the deep sequencing data was taken as the immunodominant clone. CDR3 amino acid sequences were screened for sharing across subjects and were compared with published repertoires and the VDJdb database. TCRdb trimmed the raw reads at Q25, called clones with MiXCR and kept productive beta chains. Each entry merges the rows of one CDR3 protein and shows their most common DNA and genes. TCRdb's processing, not the study's, gives the V and J calls here. This sample holds more than 200,000 distinct CDR3 sequences; less than 60% were observed only once. Clones ranked in the top ten supply about 20% of the sample.

Germline trimming: 4 bases from V, 3 bases from J; junction bases outside gene matches: 4. Taken from the germline V gene, the CDR1 and CDR2 loops are SGHTA and FQGTGA. The CDR3 starts with the cysteine, ends with the phenylalanine, and has 14 residues. The sequence is cut down to CDR3 DNA, 42 bases in frame from base 1. Patients chosen for sequencing had shown expansion of CD8+CD57+ cells by flow cytometry. All patients had severe acquired aplastic anemia diagnosed by International Study of Aplastic Anemia and Agranulocytosis and Camitta criteria. No patient had received any therapy when blood was sampled. In the study, sorted CD4+ and CD8+ blood T cells from patients with severe aplastic anemia and from healthy subjects underwent deep sequencing of TCR repertoires. Patients were enrolled under clinicaltrials.gov protocols 00001620, 01623167, 00001397, 00071045, 00081523 and 00961064 in the USA. Ficoll-Paque density gradient centrifugation was used to isolate peripheral blood mononuclear cells. Before DNA extraction, CD4+ and CD8+ T cells were sorted with FACS or magnetic beads.

Sample: sorted CD4+, CD8+, or CD8+CD57+ T cells (not recorded which) from PBMCs. The clonotype originates from a human donor with aplastic anemia. In this chain, TRBV7-3 is recombined with TRBJ2-7; 9 junctional bases match TRBD1. The DNA sequence reads TGTGCCAGCAGCTACGACAGGGGGGACTACGAGCAGTACTTC. This codes for CASSYDRGDYEQYF.